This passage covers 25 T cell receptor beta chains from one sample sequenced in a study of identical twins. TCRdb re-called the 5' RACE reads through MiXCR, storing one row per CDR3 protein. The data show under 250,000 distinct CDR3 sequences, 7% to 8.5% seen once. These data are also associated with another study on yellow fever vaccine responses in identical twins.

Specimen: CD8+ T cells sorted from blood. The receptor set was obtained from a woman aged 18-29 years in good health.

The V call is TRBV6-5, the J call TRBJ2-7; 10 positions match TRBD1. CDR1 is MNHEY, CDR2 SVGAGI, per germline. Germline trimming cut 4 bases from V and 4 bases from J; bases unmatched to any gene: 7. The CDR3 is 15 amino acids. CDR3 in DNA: TGTGCCAGCAGTTGCCCCGACAGGGGGCAATACGAGCAGTACGTC. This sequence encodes CASSCPDRGQYEQYV.

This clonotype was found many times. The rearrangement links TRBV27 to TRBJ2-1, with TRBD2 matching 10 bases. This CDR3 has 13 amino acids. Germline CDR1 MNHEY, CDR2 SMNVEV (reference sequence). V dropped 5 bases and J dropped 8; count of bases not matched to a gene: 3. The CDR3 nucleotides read TGTGCCAGCAGTCCACTAGCGGGATATGAGCAGTTCTTC. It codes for CASSPLAGYEQFF.

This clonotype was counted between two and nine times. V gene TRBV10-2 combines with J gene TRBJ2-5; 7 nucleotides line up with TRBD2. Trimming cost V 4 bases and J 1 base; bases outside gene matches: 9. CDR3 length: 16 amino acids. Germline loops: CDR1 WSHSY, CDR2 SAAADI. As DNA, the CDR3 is TGCGCCAGCAGTGGAGAGGGAGGGCTTCCCCAAGAGACCCAGTACTTC. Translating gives CASSGEGGLPQETQYF.

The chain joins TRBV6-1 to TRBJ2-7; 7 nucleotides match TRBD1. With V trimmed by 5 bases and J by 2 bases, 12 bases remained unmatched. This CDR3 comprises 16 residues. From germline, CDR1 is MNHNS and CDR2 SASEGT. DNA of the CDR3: TGTGCCAGCAGTCTCCGACAGGGCCCCCTTGCCTACGAGCAGTACGTC. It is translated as CASSLRQGPLAYEQYV.

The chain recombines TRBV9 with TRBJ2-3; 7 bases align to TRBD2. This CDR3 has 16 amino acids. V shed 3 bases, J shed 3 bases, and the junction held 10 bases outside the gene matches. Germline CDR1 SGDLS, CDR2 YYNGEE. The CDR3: CASSATSRGRTDTQYF. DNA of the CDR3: TGTGCCAGCAGCGCCACGTCTCGCGGGAGAACAGATACGCAGTATTTT.

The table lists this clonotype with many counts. CDR3 bases: TGTGCCAGCAGCTCCGCCGGACAGGGCTATGGCTACACCTTC. It specifies CASSSAGQGYGYTF. The genes are TRBV7-9 and TRBJ1-2; 8 bases are shared with TRBD1. CDR1 is SEHNR and CDR2 is FQNEAQ in the germline V gene (reference sequence). V gave up 4 bases and J gave up 4 bases; unmatched junction bases: 5. The CDR3 has 14 residues.

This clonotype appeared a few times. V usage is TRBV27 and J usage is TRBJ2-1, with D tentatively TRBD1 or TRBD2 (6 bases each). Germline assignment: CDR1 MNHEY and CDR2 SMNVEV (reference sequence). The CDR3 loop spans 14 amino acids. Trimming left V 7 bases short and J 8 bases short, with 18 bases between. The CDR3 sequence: CASKRRARGDEQFF. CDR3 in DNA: TGTGCCAGCAAGCGGAGGGCTAGGGGGGATGAGCAGTTCTTC.

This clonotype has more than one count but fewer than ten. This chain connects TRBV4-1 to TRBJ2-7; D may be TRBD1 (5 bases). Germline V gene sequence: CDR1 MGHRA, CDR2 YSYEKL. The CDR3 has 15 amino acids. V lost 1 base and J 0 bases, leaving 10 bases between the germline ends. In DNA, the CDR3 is TGCGCCAGCAGCCAAGCCCAGGGTAACTCCTACGAGCAGTACTTC. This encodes CASSQAQGNSYEQYF.

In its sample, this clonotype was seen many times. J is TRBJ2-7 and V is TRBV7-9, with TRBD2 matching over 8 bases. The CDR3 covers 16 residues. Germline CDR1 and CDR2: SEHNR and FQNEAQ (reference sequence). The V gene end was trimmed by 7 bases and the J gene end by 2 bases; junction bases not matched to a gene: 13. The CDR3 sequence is CASTPPRELAAYEQYF. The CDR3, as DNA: TGTGCCAGCACCCCGCCCAGGGAACTAGCGGCCTACGAGCAGTACTTC.

The CDR3 protein is CASSEGDLRYITDTQYF. The DNA of the CDR3 is TGTGCCAGCAGTGAAGGGGACCTCCGGTATATAACAGATACGCAGTATTTT. The rearrangement joins TRBV2 to TRBJ2-3; the D call may be TRBD1 or TRBD2 (5 bases each). Trimming left V 1 base short and J 3 bases short, with 17 bases between. The CDR3 runs to 17 residues. Germline CDR1 and CDR2: SNHLY and FYNNEI.

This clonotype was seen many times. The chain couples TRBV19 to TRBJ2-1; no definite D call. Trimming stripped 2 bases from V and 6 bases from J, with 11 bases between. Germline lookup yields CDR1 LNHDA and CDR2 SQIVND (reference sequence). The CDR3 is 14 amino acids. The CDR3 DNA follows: TGTGCCAGTAGTATATTAGGGCAGGTCAATGAGCAGTTCTTC. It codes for CASSILGQVNEQFF.

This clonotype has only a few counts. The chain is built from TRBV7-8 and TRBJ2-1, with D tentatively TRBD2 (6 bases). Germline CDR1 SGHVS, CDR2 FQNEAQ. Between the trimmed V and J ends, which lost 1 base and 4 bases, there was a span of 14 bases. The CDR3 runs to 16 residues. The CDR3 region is CASSLGGRGLYNEQFF. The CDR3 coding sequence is TGTGCCAGCAGCTTAGGGGGTCGCGGACTATACAATGAGCAGTTCTTC.

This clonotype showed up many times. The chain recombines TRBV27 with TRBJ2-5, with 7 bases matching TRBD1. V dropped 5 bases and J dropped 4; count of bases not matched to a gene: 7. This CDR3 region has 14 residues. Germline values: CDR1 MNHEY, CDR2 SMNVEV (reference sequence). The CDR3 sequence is CASSIRQGGETQYF. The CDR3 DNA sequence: TGTGCCAGCAGTATAAGACAGGGCGGAGAGACCCAGTACTTC.

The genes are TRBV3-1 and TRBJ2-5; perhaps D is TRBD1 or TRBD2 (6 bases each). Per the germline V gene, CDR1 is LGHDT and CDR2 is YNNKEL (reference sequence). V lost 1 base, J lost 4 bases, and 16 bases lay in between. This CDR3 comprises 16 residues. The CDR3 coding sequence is TGTGCCAGCAGCCAAGTGGCTCGGAGGGACACAGAGACCCAGTACTTC. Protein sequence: CASSQVARRDTETQYF.

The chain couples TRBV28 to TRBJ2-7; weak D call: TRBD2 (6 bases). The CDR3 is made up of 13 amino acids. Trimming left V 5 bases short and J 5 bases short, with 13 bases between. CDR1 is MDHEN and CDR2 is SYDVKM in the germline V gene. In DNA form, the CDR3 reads TGTGCCAGCAGTCCCCTGGAGGGCCACGAGCAGTACGTC. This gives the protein CASSPLEGHEQYV.

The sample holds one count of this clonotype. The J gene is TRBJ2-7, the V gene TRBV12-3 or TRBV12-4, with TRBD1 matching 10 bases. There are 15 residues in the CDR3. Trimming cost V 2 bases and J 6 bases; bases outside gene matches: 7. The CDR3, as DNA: TGTGCCAGCAGTTTACCGGGACAGGGGTTGCGCGAGCAGTACTTC. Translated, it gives CASSLPGQGLREQYF.

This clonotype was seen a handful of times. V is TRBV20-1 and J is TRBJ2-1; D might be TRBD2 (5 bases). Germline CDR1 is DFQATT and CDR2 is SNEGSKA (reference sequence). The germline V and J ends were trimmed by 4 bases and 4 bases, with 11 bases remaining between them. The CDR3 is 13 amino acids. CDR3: CSATDRGYNEQFF. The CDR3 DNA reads TGCAGTGCTACTGATCGAGGGTACAATGAGCAGTTCTTC.

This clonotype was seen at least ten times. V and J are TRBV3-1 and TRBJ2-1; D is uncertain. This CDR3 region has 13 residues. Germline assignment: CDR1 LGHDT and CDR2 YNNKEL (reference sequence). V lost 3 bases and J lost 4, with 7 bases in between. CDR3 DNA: TGTGCCAGCAGCCAGTGGAGTTACAATGAGCAGTTCTTC. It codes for CASSQWSYNEQFF.

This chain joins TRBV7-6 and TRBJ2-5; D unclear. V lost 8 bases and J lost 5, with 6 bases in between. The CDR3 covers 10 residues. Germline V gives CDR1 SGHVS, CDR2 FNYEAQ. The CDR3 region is CASAGETQYF. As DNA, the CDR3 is TGTGCCAGCGCTGGGGAGACCCAGTACTTC.

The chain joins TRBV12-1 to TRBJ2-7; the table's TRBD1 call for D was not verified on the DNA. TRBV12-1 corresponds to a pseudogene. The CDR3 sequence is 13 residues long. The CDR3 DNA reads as TGTGCCAGGAGCCCAGGGCTCGGCTACGAGCAGTACGTC. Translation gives CARSPGLGYEQYV.

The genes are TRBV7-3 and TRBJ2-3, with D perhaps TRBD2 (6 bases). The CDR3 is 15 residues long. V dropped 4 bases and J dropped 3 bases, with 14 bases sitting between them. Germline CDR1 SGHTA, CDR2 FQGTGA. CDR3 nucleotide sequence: TGTGCCAGCAGCTCCTCCGGGGGTTGGACAGATACGCAGTATTTT. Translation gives CASSSSGGWTDTQYF.

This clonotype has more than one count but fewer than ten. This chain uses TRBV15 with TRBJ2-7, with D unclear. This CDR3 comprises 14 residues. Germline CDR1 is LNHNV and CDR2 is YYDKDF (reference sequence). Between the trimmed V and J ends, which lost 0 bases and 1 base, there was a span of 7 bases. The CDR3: CATSRDPLSYEQYF. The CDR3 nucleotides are TGTGCCACCAGCAGAGATCCCCTTTCCTACGAGCAGTACTTC.

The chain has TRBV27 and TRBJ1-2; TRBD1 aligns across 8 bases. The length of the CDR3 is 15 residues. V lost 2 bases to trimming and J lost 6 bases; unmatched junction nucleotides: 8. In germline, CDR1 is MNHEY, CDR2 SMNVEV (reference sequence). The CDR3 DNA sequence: TGTGCCAGCAGTTTAACATCGCGGACAGGGAATGGCTACACCTTC. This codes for CASSLTSRTGNGYTF.

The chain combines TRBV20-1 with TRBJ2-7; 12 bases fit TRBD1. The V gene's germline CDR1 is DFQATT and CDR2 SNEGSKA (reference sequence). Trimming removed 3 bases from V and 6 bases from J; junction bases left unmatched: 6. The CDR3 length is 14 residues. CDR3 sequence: CSARARDRGREQYF. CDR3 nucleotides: TGCAGTGCTAGGGCTAGGGACAGGGGGCGCGAGCAGTACTTC.

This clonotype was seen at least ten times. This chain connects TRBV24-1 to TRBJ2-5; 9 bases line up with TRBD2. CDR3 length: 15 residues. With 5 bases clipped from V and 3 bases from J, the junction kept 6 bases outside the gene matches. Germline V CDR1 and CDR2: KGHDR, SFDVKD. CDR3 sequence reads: CATSGGIAGEETQYF. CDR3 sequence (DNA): TGTGCCACCAGTGGGGGAATAGCGGGGGAAGAGACCCAGTACTTC.